This entry is about one T cell receptor beta chain. The sample originates from a study of blood T cell repertoires in COVID-19. Germline V gives CDR1 SGHNT, CDR2 YYREEE (reference sequence). Trimming removed 0 bases from V and 10 bases from J, with 16 bases in between. The CDR3 loop spans 14 amino acids. In the authors' workflow: The assay estimated nucleated cells by amplifying reference gene primers. Profiling relied on immunoSEQ multiplex PCR, and the TCRdb table lists in-frame clones only, not all of them. V, J and clone size reflect that table, while D and trimming were determined from the DNA. The data show about 280,000 clones, approximately 88% seen once.

This rearrangement joins TRBV5-4 to TRBJ2-5, with D perhaps matching TRBD2 (6 bases). Sequencing used peripheral blood. This clonotype was sampled from a man in his fifties with acute or convalescent COVID-19. This chain's CDR3 is CASSLEGGPTVQYF. In DNA form, the CDR3 reads TGTGCCAGCAGCTTGGAGGGAGGTCCCACAGTCCAGTACTTC.